This T cell receptor beta chain was observed in a study of metastatic and nonmetastatic thyroid tumors. This clone was seen ten or more times. Original processing methods: Building a distant-metastasis classifier for papillary thyroid cancer drew on CDR3 differences across clinicopathological groups. Using MiXCR, TCRdb reanalyzed the PCR reads. What appears here as the V and J calls and clone size reflects TCRdb's work, not the paper's. This table holds about 25,000 clones, less than 25% found once. Ahead of thyroid surgery, no patient had received treatment of any kind. Sequences were obtained from blood. The receptor comes from a male donor with papillary thyroid cancer or a benign thyroid nodule (not recorded which). Some clones in this sample may be carry-over from other donors' samples.

Written as DNA, the CDR3 is TGCAGTGCTAGAGATAGGGTGGTTGGCACTGAAGCTTTCTTT. As protein: CSARDRVVGTEAFF. The chain carries TRBV20-1 and TRBJ1-1; no definite D call. This CDR3 region has 14 residues. Germline V gives CDR1 DFQATT, CDR2 SNEGSKA (reference sequence). V lost 0 bases, J lost 4 bases, and 12 bases lay in between.